These 30 T cell receptor beta chains were all obtained from the same sample, sequenced in a study of Tregs in tolerant kidney transplant recipients. These receptors' targets are unknown. Recipient PBMCs carried a CFSE label and met irradiated graft donor PBMCs for six to seven days before FACS sorting. Measured with immunoSEQ multiplex PCR; TCRdb has only the in-frame clones, and not every one. This sample carries about 15,000 clones, around 53% of them seen once, and the ten largest clones take approximately 3%. The material was CD4+ T cells from blood cultured with allogeneic cells, obtained before the transplant. The receptors originated from a human patient who received a combined kidney and bone marrow transplant.

V and J are TRBV7-9 and TRBJ1-1; the D is unclear. The V and J ends lost 2 bases and 6 bases respectively, with 4 bases between them. CDR1 and CDR2 (germline): SEHNR, FQNEAQ (reference sequence). The CDR3 spans 11 residues. The CDR3 loop reads CASSLRAEAFF. CDR3 coding DNA: TGTGCCAGCAGCTTACGGGCTGAAGCTTTCTTT.

With respect to this clone: The junction shows a germline mismatch at one end, possibly a read error. The chain joins TRBV5-4 to TRBJ2-7; the match to TRBD1 covers 10 bases. The CDR3 consists of 15 residues. CDR1 is SGHNT and CDR2 is YYREEE in the germline V gene (reference sequence). CDR3 region: CASSPGTGEVAEQYF. CDR3 DNA sequence: TGCGCCAGCAGCCCCGGGACAGGGGAAGTTGCCGAGCAGTACTTC.

The chain employs TRBV29-1 and TRBJ2-5; perhaps TRBD2 as D (5 bases). Deletions cut 3 bases from V and 4 bases from J, with 12 bases between. The CDR3 consists of 13 residues. The germline CDR1 and CDR2 sequences are SQVTM and ANQGSEA. CDR3 amino acids: CSVDRGLAETQYF. In DNA, the CDR3 is TGCAGCGTTGATCGCGGGCTAGCAGAGACCCAGTACTTC.

The chain employs TRBV2 and TRBJ2-7, with 8 bases identical to TRBD1. This CDR3 spans 14 amino acids. V lost 4 bases to trimming and J lost 3 bases; unmatched junction nucleotides: 5. The V gene's germline CDR1 is SNHLY and CDR2 FYNNEI. CDR3 in amino acids: CASSATGQGYEQYF. In nucleotides, the CDR3 is TGTGCCAGCAGTGCTACCGGACAGGGCTACGAGCAGTACTTC. Full variable domain (outside the CDR3, taken from reference TRBV2 and TRBJ2-7): EPEVTQTPSHQVTQMGQEVILRCVPISNHLYFYWYRQILGQKVEFLVSFYNNEISEKSEIFDDQFSVERPDGSNFTLKIRSTKLEDSAMYFCASSATGQGYEQYFGPGTRLTVT.

This chain uses TRBV7-2 with TRBJ2-5, with 11 bases fitting TRBD2. The CDR3 totals 16 residues. The trim removed 2 bases at V and 5 bases at J, leaving 7 bases unmatched. Germline V gene data show CDR1 as SGHTA and CDR2 as FQGNSA. This CDR3 reads CASSLISSGGRETQYF. The CDR3 bases are TGTGCCAGCAGCTTAATCTCTAGCGGGGGGAGGGAGACCCAGTACTTC.

The genes are TRBV9 and TRBJ2-7; 10 bases map to TRBD2. From germline, CDR1 is SGDLS and CDR2 YYNGEE. The CDR3 spans 15 residues. Germline trimming cut 4 bases from V and 0 bases from J; bases unmatched to any gene: 4. The CDR3 DNA sequence: TGTGCCAGCAGCCTCGGACTAGCGGACTCCTACGAGCAGTACTTC. Its protein product is CASSLGLADSYEQYF.

This clone appeared a few times. The chain recombines TRBV5-4 with TRBJ2-2; 7 positions match TRBD2. This CDR3 has 17 amino acids. The germline V gene encodes CDR1 SGHNT and CDR2 YYREEE (reference sequence). Trimming took 4 bases from V and 7 from J; bases not matched to a gene: 16. The CDR3: CASSRKTGGRGIGELFF. The CDR3 nucleotides are TGTGCCAGCAGCCGTAAGACGGGAGGTCGCGGTATCGGGGAGCTGTTTTTT.

About this clone: A junction boundary mismatches the germline segment, possibly from a read error. The CDR3 loop is CASSPLAGPQETQYF. The CDR3 region has the DNA TGTGCCAGCAGCCCGCTAGCGGGGCCTCAAGAGACCCAGTACTTC. The chain carries TRBV4-1 and TRBJ2-5; 9 positions match TRBD2. This CDR3 comprises 15 residues. Per the germline V gene, CDR1 is MGHRA and CDR2 is YSYEKL.

With respect to this clone: The same CDR3 is also encoded by other DNA sequences in this sample. V gene TRBV10-3 combines with J gene TRBJ1-6, with 7 bases identical to TRBD1. Germline CDR1 and CDR2: ENHRY and SYGVKD. The CDR3 sequence is 15 residues long. V shed 0 bases, J shed 7 bases, and the junction held 3 bases outside the gene matches. CDR3 sequence: CAISESGQQNSPLHF. CDR3 nucleotide sequence: TGTGCCATCAGTGAGTCGGGACAGCAAAATTCACCCCTCCACTTT.

The rearrangement links TRBV5-1 to TRBJ2-6, with TRBD2 identical over 7 bases. Per germline, CDR1 SGHRS and CDR2 YFSETQ. CDR3 size: 16 residues. V dropped 3 bases and J dropped 2; count of bases not matched to a gene: 5. Written as DNA, the CDR3 is TGCGCCAGCAGCTCCCCGGGGACTACTGGGGCCAACGTCCTGACTTTC. Its protein product is CASSSPGTTGANVLTF. Supplemented by reference TRBV5-1 and TRBJ2-6, the full variable domain reads KAGVTQTPRYLIKTRGQQVTLSCSPISGHRSVSWYQQTPGQGLQFLFEYFSETQRNKGNFPGRFSGRQFSNSRSEMNVSTLELGDSALYLCASSSPGTTGANVLTFGAGSRLTVL.

This clone was seen just once. The rearrangement joins TRBV15 to TRBJ2-5; no definite D call. Germline CDR1 reads LNHNV; CDR2 reads YYDKDF (reference sequence). The CDR3 length is 14 residues. Deletions cut 1 base from V and 5 bases from J, with 11 bases between. CDR3 sequence (DNA): TGTGCCACCAGCAGAGGAGGTGCGCGGGAGACCCAGTACTTC. This translates into CATSRGGARETQYF.

This chain connects TRBV18 to TRBJ1-5, with 8 bases identical to TRBD1. Germline lookup yields CDR1 KGHSH and CDR2 LQKENI. J was trimmed by 4 bases and V by 4 bases; bases with no gene match: 3. This CDR3 comprises 14 residues. CDR3 sequence reads: CASSLGQGNQPQHF. For the CDR3, the DNA is TGTGCCAGCTCACTCGGACAGGGAAATCAGCCCCAGCATTTT.

Only a few counts were recorded for this clone. The chain has TRBV5-1 and TRBJ1-2; TRBD1 matches 7 bases. Germline V gives CDR1 SGHRS, CDR2 YFSETQ. The J segment lost 4 bases and the V segment lost 4 bases, leaving 4 bases of the junction unmatched. There are 13 residues in the CDR3. The CDR3 nucleotides read TGCGCCAGCAGCACCGGACAGGTCTATGGCTACACCTTC. Its translation: CASSTGQVYGYTF. Together with reference TRBV5-1 and TRBJ1-2, the CDR3 gives the full variable domain: KAGVTQTPRYLIKTRGQQVTLSCSPISGHRSVSWYQQTPGQGLQFLFEYFSETQRNKGNFPGRFSGRQFSNSRSEMNVSTLELGDSALYLCASSTGQVYGYTFGSGTRLTVV.

CDR3 coding DNA: TGTGCCAGAAGCTTGAGACTAGCGGGGGCCTTATACACAGATACGCAGTATTTT. Protein product: CARSLRLAGALYTDTQYF. J is TRBJ2-3 and V is TRBV5-3; TRBD2 agrees at 12 bases. TRBV5-3 is annotated as an ORF whose role is uncertain. The ends lost 1 base at V and 2 bases at J; junction bases unmatched: 8. This CDR3 comprises 18 residues.

V gene TRBV21-1 combines with J gene TRBJ2-2; no check of the table's D call, TRBD2, against the DNA was made. TRBV21-1 is termed a pseudogene. The CDR3 totals 19 residues. The CDR3 reads CASSNPGYSGRTNTGELFF. CDR3 bases: TGTGCCAGCAGCAATCCCGGTTATAGCGGGAGAACGAACACCGGGGAGCTGTTTTTT.

The chain carries TRBV1 and TRBJ1-6; the table names TRBD1, a call not compared with the DNA. TRBV1 counts as a pseudogene. There are 11 residues in the CDR3. This CDR3 is CTRQGNSPLHF. In DNA, the CDR3 is TGCACCAGACAGGGGAATTCACCCCTCCACTTT.

This clone was counted between two and nine times. The V call is TRBV6-5, the J call TRBJ2-3; no firm D call. V lost 4 bases to trimming and J lost 4 bases, with 6 bases between them. Germline loops: CDR1 MNHEY, CDR2 SVGAGI. The CDR3 is 12 amino acids. The CDR3 nucleotides read TGTGCCAGCAGTTCCAGTCCAGATACGCAGTATTTT. Translation: CASSSSPDTQYF.

This clone showed up just once. The rearrangement joins TRBV5-1 to TRBJ2-1, with 12 nucleotides matching TRBD2. V lost 2 bases and J lost 1; bases outside the gene matches: 7. Germline CDR1 reads SGHRS; CDR2 reads YFSETQ. This CDR3 spans 18 amino acids. This chain's CDR3 is CASSFPSGRAASYNEQFF. The DNA for the CDR3 is TGCGCCAGCAGCTTTCCTAGCGGGAGGGCCGCTTCCTACAATGAGCAGTTCTTC.

This chain connects TRBV7-9 to TRBJ1-1; tentative D call: TRBD1 (5 bases). Germline V gives CDR1 SEHNR, CDR2 FQNEAQ (reference sequence). V lost 3 bases and J lost 1, with 12 bases in between. This CDR3 region has 15 residues. The CDR3 spells CASSFDTGANTEAFF. The CDR3 DNA reads TGTGCCAGCAGCTTTGATACAGGAGCGAACACTGAAGCTTTCTTT.

Written as DNA, the CDR3 is TGTGCCAGCAGATCGGGGGAAAGGAGGGAAAAACTGTTTTTT. It translates to CASRSGERREKLFF. This chain uses TRBV6-6 with TRBJ1-4; D might be TRBD1 (5 bases). V was shortened by 6 bases and J by 8 bases, with 16 bases between the two germline ends. The CDR3 has 14 residues. Germline V lookup: CDR1 MNHNY, CDR2 SVGAGI (reference sequence).

This clone was detected once. The J gene is TRBJ2-7, the V gene TRBV5-1; D is perhaps TRBD2 (6 bases). The CDR3 runs to 17 residues. Trimming left V 6 bases short and J 5 bases short, with 27 bases between. The germline V gene has CDR1 SGHRS and CDR2 YFSETQ. CDR3 DNA sequence: TGCGCCAGCAACATTGGAAAGGGAGGTGGTTCGTACGACGAGCAGTACTTC. This encodes CASNIGKGGGSYDEQYF.

This sequence joins TRBV18 and TRBJ2-1; D is undetermined. Germline CDR1 KGHSH, CDR2 LQKENI. Trimming took 2 bases from V and 9 from J, leaving 17 bases between them. This CDR3 region has 15 residues. The CDR3, as DNA: TGTGCCAGCTCACCAGGTAGAACGGGTTCGATTGAGCAGTTCTTC. Translating it yields CASSPGRTGSIEQFF.

The chain couples TRBV7-9 to TRBJ2-1, with TRBD1 as a possible D gene (6 bases). V lost 6 bases to trimming and J lost 3 bases, with 15 bases between them. The CDR3 contains 15 residues. Germline assignment: CDR1 SEHNR and CDR2 FQNEAQ (reference sequence). The CDR3 DNA follows: TGTGCCAGCAGGTCACAGGGCGATCGCTACAATGAGCAGTTCTTC. This encodes CASRSQGDRYNEQFF.

The chain combines TRBV2 with TRBJ2-2; 11 bases are shared with TRBD2. The V gene end was trimmed by 6 bases and the J gene end by 0 bases; junction bases not matched to a gene: 3. The CDR3 length is 16 residues. Germline lookup yields CDR1 SNHLY and CDR2 FYNNEI. The CDR3 reads CASRLAGGTNTGELFF. The CDR3 coding sequence is TGTGCCAGCAGGCTAGCGGGAGGAACGAACACCGGGGAGCTGTTTTTT.

This chain uses TRBV5-1 with TRBJ2-1; D remains ambiguous. CDR3 length: 14 residues. Per germline, CDR1 SGHRS and CDR2 YFSETQ. V shed 0 bases and J shed 9 bases, with 13 bases lying between them. CDR3 loop: CASSLVLSAVEQFF. The DNA for the CDR3 is TGCGCCAGCAGCTTGGTTCTAAGTGCGGTTGAGCAGTTCTTC.

The chain is built from TRBV4-1 and TRBJ2-4; possibly TRBD2 for D (7 bases). Germline V gene sequence: CDR1 MGHRA, CDR2 YSYEKL. The CDR3 consists of 16 residues. V lost 1 base and J 4 bases, leaving 14 bases between the germline ends. The CDR3 nucleotides read TGCGCCAGCAGCCAAGTGGGCAGGGGAGGGAAAAACATTCAGTACTTC. Amino acids: CASSQVGRGGKNIQYF.

The gene calls are TRBV27 and TRBJ2-1; D possibly corresponds to TRBD2 (5 bases). This CDR3 spans 13 amino acids. Germline values: CDR1 MNHEY, CDR2 SMNVEV (reference sequence). Trimming took off 1 base at V and 10 bases at J, with 11 bases between the two ends. CDR3 sequence reads: CASSLFMAGEQFF. The CDR3 nucleotides read TGTGCCAGCAGTTTATTCATGGCGGGCGAGCAGTTCTTC.

The chain combines TRBV6-6 with TRBJ2-7; the match to TRBD2 covers 10 bases. V was pared by 2 bases and J by 3 bases, with 4 bases of the junction left unmatched. Germline assignment: CDR1 MNHNY and CDR2 SVGAGI (reference sequence). This CDR3 spans 15 amino acids. Here the CDR3 reads CASSYRVAGGYEQYF. The CDR3 nucleotides are TGTGCCAGCAGTTACCGGGTAGCGGGAGGCTACGAGCAGTACTTC.

J is TRBJ2-5 and V is TRBV19; TRBD2 agrees at 12 bases. This CDR3 is built from 16 residues. V gave up 5 bases and J gave up 2 bases; unmatched junction bases: 6. Germline CDR1 is LNHDA and CDR2 is SQIVND (reference sequence). The CDR3 coding sequence is TGTGCCAGTAGTTTTTTGCTAGCGGGGGGGCAAGAGACCCAGTACTTC. Its translation is CASSFLLAGGQETQYF.

This sequence joins TRBV19 and TRBJ2-1; 8 bases map to TRBD2. The CDR3 is 17 residues long. CDR1 is LNHDA, CDR2 SQIVND, per germline (reference sequence). The ends lost 6 bases at V and 4 bases at J; junction bases unmatched: 14. In DNA, the CDR3 is TGTGCCAGTAGCTCTCTATGGAGCGGGAGCAGGTACAATGAGCAGTTCTTC. Protein: CASSSLWSGSRYNEQFF.